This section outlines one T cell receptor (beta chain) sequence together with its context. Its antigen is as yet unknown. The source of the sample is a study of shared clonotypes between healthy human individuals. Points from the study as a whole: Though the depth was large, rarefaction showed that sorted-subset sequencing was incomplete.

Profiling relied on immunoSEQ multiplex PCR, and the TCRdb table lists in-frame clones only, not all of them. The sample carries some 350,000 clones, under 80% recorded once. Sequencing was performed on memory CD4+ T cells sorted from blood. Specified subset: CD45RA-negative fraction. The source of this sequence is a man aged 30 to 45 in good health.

The CDR3 protein is CAISELGGGSGNEQFF. CDR3 in DNA: TGTGCCATCAGTGAGCTGGGGGGAGGTTCGGGTAATGAGCAGTTCTTC. The chain couples TRBV10-3 to TRBJ2-1; tentative D call: TRBD2 (6 bases). The germline V gene has CDR1 ENHRY and CDR2 SYGVKD. The CDR3 extends over 16 amino acids. V was trimmed by 2 bases and J by 7 bases, leaving 18 bases between them.